The 10 T cell receptor beta chains below were found in one sample sequenced in a study of T cell responses to AZD1222 COVID-19 vaccine. Libraries were prepared by immunoSEQ multiplex PCR; TCRdb keeps only in-frame clonotypes and omits some of them. The sample contains 120,000 to 150,000 clones, about 92% of which appear only once. This material consisted of peripheral blood, taken on day 0 of AZD1222 vaccination. The source of these receptors is an adult in good health.

This chain uses TRBV12-3 or TRBV12-4 with TRBJ1-2; D is unclear. With 1 base removed from V and 4 bases from J, the gap between germline ends came to 7 bases. CDR3 length equals 13 residues. The CDR3 DNA follows: TGTGCCAGCAGTTTAGGCAGCCTCTATGGCTACACCTTC. Translated: CASSLGSLYGYTF.

In its sample, this clone was seen once. The rearrangement joins TRBV7-2 to TRBJ1-2; 7 nucleotides agree with TRBD1. Germline V gene data show CDR1 as SGHTA and CDR2 as FQGNSA. V lost 0 bases, J lost 8 bases, and 12 bases stayed unmatched. CDR3 length: 16 residues. This chain's CDR3 is CASSLAGGFRLQGYTF. DNA for the CDR3: TGTGCCAGCAGCTTAGCAGGGGGCTTTCGGTTGCAGGGCTACACCTTC.

The chain couples TRBV6-5 to TRBJ1-4, with 7 bases matching TRBD1. Germline CDR1 and CDR2: MNHEY and SVGAGI. V gave up 6 bases and J gave up 7 bases; unmatched junction bases: 8. The CDR3 consists of 14 residues. The CDR3: CASRRQGESEKLFF. CDR3 bases: TGTGCCAGCAGAAGACAGGGCGAGAGTGAAAAACTGTTTTTT.

The CDR3 reads CASNRDRVNEQFF. The CDR3 DNA sequence: TGTGCCAGCAACCGGGACAGGGTAAATGAGCAGTTCTTC. The rearrangement joins TRBV2 to TRBJ2-1; 9 positions match TRBD1. V dropped 7 bases and J dropped 7; count of bases not matched to a gene: 5. CDR1 SNHLY and CDR2 FYNNEI come from the germline V gene. The CDR3 is made up of 13 amino acids.

The rearrangement joins TRBV5-4 to TRBJ1-3; unclear D gene. Germline V gene sequence: CDR1 SGHNT, CDR2 YYREEE (reference sequence). This CDR3 spans 15 amino acids. V was cut by 3 bases and J by 2 bases, with 12 bases left in between. CDR3: CASSSNGGAGNTIYF. DNA for the CDR3: TGTGCCAGCAGCTCCAACGGCGGGGCTGGAAACACCATATATTTT.

The rearrangement joins TRBV19 to TRBJ2-2; D uncertain. The V gene lost 7 bases and the J gene lost 0 bases, with 9 bases spanning the gap. This CDR3 has 14 amino acids. Germline CDR1 and CDR2: LNHDA and SQIVND (reference sequence). The CDR3 DNA reads as TGTGCCAGTAACTCAAGGCCGAACACCGGGGAGCTGTTTTTT. Amino acid sequence: CASNSRPNTGELFF.

CDR3 nucleotides: TGTGCCAGTAGTCCTCGTCCCCCACTAGCGGGGAGCTACGAGCAGTACTTC. This sequence encodes CASSPRPPLAGSYEQYF. V usage is TRBV19 and J usage is TRBJ2-7, with TRBD2 matching 10 bases. J gave up 3 bases and V 5 bases, and 13 bases lay outside the gene matches. This CDR3 comprises 17 residues. Germline-derived CDR1 and CDR2 are LNHDA and SQIVND (reference sequence).

The rearrangement joins TRBV7-2 to TRBJ1-1; D is uncertain. The V end lost 1 base, the J end lost 6 bases, and 12 bases lay between the germline ends. The CDR3 consists of 14 residues. Germline CDR1 reads SGHTA; CDR2 reads FQGNSA. In DNA, the CDR3 is TGTGCCAGCAGCTTAGGTCTTCTTTTGTCTGAAGCTTTCTTT. Translating it yields CASSLGLLLSEAFF.

The CDR3 sequence: CASLGGTANSGNTIYF. CDR3 coding DNA: TGTGCCAGCTTGGGCGGGACGGCTAACTCTGGAAACACCATATATTTT. The chain joins TRBV18 to TRBJ1-3, with TRBD1 as a possible D gene (5 bases). With 7 bases removed from V and 0 bases from J, the gap between germline ends came to 16 bases. In germline, CDR1 is KGHSH, CDR2 LQKENI. The CDR3 has 16 residues.

The rearrangement uses TRBV6-6 and TRBJ2-3; 13 bases align to TRBD2. The CDR3 contains 16 residues. The ends lost 6 bases at V and 1 base at J; junction bases unmatched: 4. Germline lookup yields CDR1 MNHNY and CDR2 SVGAGI (reference sequence). CDR3 bases: TGTGCCAGCAGAACTAGCGGGGGGGCCGGCACAGATACGCAGTATTTT. Protein product: CASRTSGGAGTDTQYF.